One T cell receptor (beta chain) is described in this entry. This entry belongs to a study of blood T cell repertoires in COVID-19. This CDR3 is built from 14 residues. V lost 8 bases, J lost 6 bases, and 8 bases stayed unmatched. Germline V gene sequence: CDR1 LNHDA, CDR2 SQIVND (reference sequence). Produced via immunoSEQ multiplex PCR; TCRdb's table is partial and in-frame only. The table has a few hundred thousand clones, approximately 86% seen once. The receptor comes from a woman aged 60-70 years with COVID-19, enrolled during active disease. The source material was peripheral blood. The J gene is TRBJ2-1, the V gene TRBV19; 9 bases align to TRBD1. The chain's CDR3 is CASGRGQGVNEQFF. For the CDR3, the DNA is TGTGCCAGTGGGCGGGGACAGGGTGTCAATGAGCAGTTCTTC.